This T cell receptor beta chain derives from a study of a mutant IDH1 vaccine in newly diagnosed glioma. As for the study in general: Vaccinations, eight in total, occurred in weeks 1, 3, 5, 7, 11, 15, 19, 23. Every participant had undergone radiotherapy, temozolomide, or both before, and most underwent both. Patients under treatment included around 60% males and approximately 38% females and had a mean age of around 40 years.

Comment on this clone: Its antigen is undetermined.

CDR3 length equals 17 residues. Germline V gives CDR1 LNHDA, CDR2 SQIVND (reference sequence). Deletions cut 4 bases from V and 5 bases from J, with 23 bases between. Time point specified: week 23, last vaccination. Each dose delivered 300 ug of mutant IDH1 20-mer peptide subcutaneously with imiquimod. Sequenced by immunoSEQ multiplex PCR; TCRdb stores in-frame clones only, minus some. The data hold around 29,000 clones, with around 80% observed a single time. This material consisted of PBMCs, taken from a glioma patient whose treatment included an IDH1 peptide vaccine. The origin of this receptor is a woman between 18 and 29 years old with glioma. V usage is TRBV19 and J usage is TRBJ1-2; the D gene is possibly TRBD1 (6 bases). Here the CDR3 reads CASSNAGGDKNQYGYTF. CDR3 nucleotide sequence: TGTGCCAGTAGTAACGCTGGGGGGGACAAGAACCAGTATGGCTACACCTTC.